A single sample is the source of the 25 T cell receptor beta chains below, sequenced in a study of cytomegalovirus exposure and HLA in healthy donors (dated by TCRdb to the late 2010s). Libraries were constructed by the immunoSEQ multiplex PCR assay. TCRdb's version of the immuneACCESS table is confined to in-frame rearrangements and falls short of the full clone set. An unresolved V gene accounts for under half of the shortfall where checked; the remainder is of unknown origin. Within this sample are some 120,000 clones, with around 95% of them counted one time only. Approximately 1.5% of the sample comes from the top ten. Sequenced material: PBMCs. All receptors come from a young man in good health and CMV-seronegative.

CDR3: CASSPRVGLSNEKLFF. In nucleotides, the CDR3 is TGTGCCAGCAGCCCTCGGGTGGGGCTGTCTAATGAAAAACTGTTTTTT. The genes are TRBV27 and TRBJ1-4; tentatively, D is TRBD1 (5 bases). The CDR3 runs 16 residues. The V gene lost 6 bases and the J gene lost 3 bases, with 17 bases spanning the gap. Germline V gene sequence: CDR1 MNHEY, CDR2 SMNVEV (reference sequence). Full variable domain (missing parts from reference TRBV27 and TRBJ1-4): EAQVTQNPRYLITVTGKKLTVTCSQNMNHEYMSWYRQDPGLGLRQIYYSMNVEVTDKGDVPEGYKVSRKEKRNFPLILESPSPNQTSLYFCASSPRVGLSNEKLFFGSGTQLSVL.

J is TRBJ1-5 and V is TRBV18; unclear D gene. Trimming pared 0 bases from V and 10 bases from J, leaving 13 bases between. Germline values: CDR1 KGHSH, CDR2 LQKENI. CDR3 length: 14 residues. The CDR3 region is CASSPPQMNQPQHF. The CDR3 region has the DNA TGTGCCAGCTCACCACCGCAGATGAACCAACCCCAGCATTTT. Using reference TRBV18 and TRBJ1-5 for the parts outside the CDR3, the full variable domain is NAGVMQNPRHLVRRRGQEARLRCSPMKGHSHVYWYRQLPEEGLKFMVYLQKENIIDESGMPKERFSAEFPKEGPSILRIQQVVRGDSAAYFCASSPPQMNQPQHFGDGTRLSIL.

This clone was found once. The rearrangement uses TRBV27 and TRBJ2-5, with D perhaps matching TRBD2 (7 bases). The CDR3 runs 18 residues. Between the trimmed V and J ends, which lost 0 bases and 0 bases, there was a span of 17 bases. Germline V gives CDR1 MNHEY, CDR2 SMNVEV (reference sequence). Written as DNA, the CDR3 is TGTGCCAGCAGTTTATCGGGGGGGGGCGTGATGTACCAAGAGACCCAGTACTTC. As protein: CASSLSGGGVMYQETQYF.

DNA for the CDR3: TGTGCCAGCAGCCAAGCAAAGGGGGCGCGATCCTTGTCCGAAGACCAGTACTTC. This translates into CASSQAKGARSLSEDQYF. This sequence joins TRBV14 and TRBJ2-5; TRBD1 matches at 7 bases. CDR3 length: 18 amino acids. Germline V gene data show CDR1 as SGHDN and CDR2 as FVKESK. J gave up 10 bases and V 1 base, and 21 bases lay outside the gene matches.

The chain uses TRBV18 and TRBJ1-1; 9 bases match TRBD1. The CDR3 runs 15 residues. CDR1 and CDR2 from the germline V gene are KGHSH and LQKENI. The trim removed 0 bases at V and 7 bases at J, leaving 6 bases unmatched. CDR3 loop: CASSPPVGTGIEAFF. The CDR3 DNA reads as TGTGCCAGCTCACCACCGGTGGGGACAGGGATTGAAGCTTTCTTT.

This chain connects TRBV29-1 to TRBJ2-1, with 15 bases aligning to TRBD2. Trimming cost V 6 bases and J 4 bases; bases outside gene matches: 10. The CDR3 is made up of 17 amino acids. In germline, CDR1 is SQVTM, CDR2 ANQGSEA. CDR3 nucleotides: TGCAGCGTCTCTGGACTAGCGGGAGGGGTCATATACAATGAGCAGTTCTTC. Protein: CSVSGLAGGVIYNEQFF.

This rearrangement joins TRBV6-1 to TRBJ1-1, with D unresolved. Germline V lookup: CDR1 MNHNS, CDR2 SASEGT. The CDR3 is made up of 15 amino acids. V lost 7 bases to trimming and J lost 3 bases, with 18 bases between them. CDR3 sequence: CASMSSPGGDTEAFF. The CDR3 DNA reads TGTGCCAGCATGAGCAGCCCCGGCGGGGACACTGAAGCTTTCTTT.

The chain couples TRBV29-1 to TRBJ1-2; no reliable D call. CDR1 is SQVTM and CDR2 is ANQGSEA in the germline V gene. V was clipped by 2 bases and J by 4 bases, with 8 bases between them. CDR3 length equals 12 residues. The CDR3 sequence is CSVESGAYGYTF. CDR3 bases: TGCAGCGTTGAATCCGGAGCCTATGGCTACACCTTC. Variable domain in full (rest from reference TRBV29-1 and TRBJ1-2): SAVISQKPSRDICQRGTSLTIQCQVDSQVTMMFWYRQQPGQSLTLIATANQGSEATYESGFVIDKFPISRPNLTFSTLTVSNMSPEDSSIYLCSVESGAYGYTFGSGTRLTVV.

CDR3 residues: CASSQGLPSEQYF. As DNA, the CDR3 is TGTGCCAGCAGCCAAGGACTACCTTCCGAGCAGTACTTC. The chain links TRBV4-2 to TRBJ2-7, with D possibly being TRBD2 (5 bases). Trimming removed 1 base at V and 6 bases at J, with 10 bases between. This CDR3 is built from 13 residues. Germline CDR1 LGHNA, CDR2 YNFKEQ.

The genes are TRBV15 and TRBJ2-1; 10 bases are shared with TRBD1. The CDR3 extends over 17 amino acids. The germline CDR1 and CDR2 sequences are LNHNV and YYDKDF (reference sequence). V shed 3 bases and J 8 bases; nucleotides not matched to a gene: 13. The CDR3 loop is CATSSPVGTGVSDEQFF. The CDR3 nucleotides read TGTGCCACCAGCAGTCCTGTGGGGACAGGGGTAAGCGATGAGCAGTTCTTC.

The chain employs TRBV19 and TRBJ1-5, with D maybe TRBD1 (6 bases). Trimming cost V 3 bases and J 4 bases, with 13 bases left between them. Looked up from germline, CDR1 is LNHDA and CDR2 is SQIVND (reference sequence). The CDR3 is made up of 15 amino acids. Here the CDR3 reads CASSMRQVLNQPQHF. In DNA form, the CDR3 reads TGTGCCAGTAGTATGCGACAGGTACTTAATCAGCCCCAGCATTTT.

The chain recombines TRBV19 with TRBJ1-2, with a possible D match to TRBD1 (5 bases). Deletions cut 6 bases from V and 0 bases from J, with 8 bases between. This CDR3 has 13 residues. Germline CDR1 reads LNHDA; CDR2 reads SQIVND (reference sequence). DNA for the CDR3: TGTGCCAGTAGAGACAGCACTAACTATGGCTACACCTTC. Its translation: CASRDSTNYGYTF.

V gene TRBV9 combines with J gene TRBJ1-4; D is unclear. The V gene lost 0 bases and the J gene lost 2 bases, with 5 bases spanning the gap. This CDR3 has 14 residues. CDR1 is SGDLS and CDR2 is YYNGEE in the germline V gene. The CDR3 is CASSVGLTNEKLFF. CDR3 in DNA: TGTGCCAGCAGCGTAGGTCTGACTAATGAAAAACTGTTTTTT.

The V gene is TRBV19, the J gene TRBJ1-5; 8 nucleotides match TRBD1. Germline trimming cut 2 bases from V and 6 bases from J; bases unmatched to any gene: 6. This CDR3 has 15 residues. Germline CDR1 and CDR2: LNHDA and SQIVND (reference sequence). The CDR3 bases are TGTGCCAGTAGTATAATGAGTCAGGGGGCTCAGCCCCAGCATTTT. It is translated as CASSIMSQGAQPQHF.

The V gene is TRBV6-1, the J gene TRBJ1-5; 8 nucleotides match TRBD1. Germline lookup yields CDR1 MNHNS and CDR2 SASEGT. J was trimmed by 2 bases and V by 6 bases; bases with no gene match: 6. This CDR3 comprises 15 residues. CDR3 protein: CASSPGGLGNQPQHF. The CDR3, as DNA: TGTGCCAGCAGCCCAGGGGGCCTGGGCAATCAGCCCCAGCATTTT.

This chain joins TRBV5-6 and TRBJ1-1; 8 positions agree with TRBD1. J gave up 2 bases and V 3 bases, and 9 bases lay outside the gene matches. The germline V gene encodes CDR1 SGHDT and CDR2 YYEEEE. The CDR3 sequence is 16 residues long. As DNA, the CDR3 is TGTGCCAGCAGCTCCGGACAGGGAGGTGGAAACACTGAAGCTTTCTTT. This translates into CASSSGQGGGNTEAFF.

The chain joins TRBV14 to TRBJ1-2; TRBD1 aligns across 10 bases. The CDR3 length is 16 residues. The ends lost 4 bases at V and 5 bases at J; junction bases unmatched: 10. Germline V gene lookup returns CDR1 SGHDN and CDR2 FVKESK. CDR3 amino acids: CASSRDRGRGGYGYTF. CDR3 bases: TGTGCCAGCAGCCGCGACAGGGGGCGAGGGGGATATGGCTACACCTTC.

The chain uses TRBV28 and TRBJ2-1; TRBD1 matches at 9 bases. With V trimmed by 5 bases and J by 6 bases, 11 bases remained unmatched. The CDR3 runs to 16 residues. The V gene's germline CDR1 is MDHEN and CDR2 SYDVKM. CDR3 residues: CASSPPQGAILNEQFF. CDR3 nucleotide sequence: TGTGCCAGCAGTCCCCCACAGGGGGCGATTCTCAATGAGCAGTTCTTC.

The J gene is TRBJ2-3, the V gene TRBV5-6; 7 positions agree with TRBD2. The CDR3 has 14 amino acids. V was pared by 3 bases and J by 5 bases, with 6 bases of the junction left unmatched. The germline V gene has CDR1 SGHDT and CDR2 YYEEEE. This CDR3 is CASSYGLVGDTQYF. CDR3 nucleotides: TGTGCCAGCAGCTACGGACTAGTGGGAGATACGCAGTATTTT.

This chain links TRBV28 with TRBJ2-7; TRBD2 aligns across 11 bases. J lost 4 bases, V lost 2 bases, and 13 bases had no gene match. The CDR3 length is 18 residues. Germline CDR1 reads MDHEN; CDR2 reads SYDVKM. Here the CDR3 DNA reads TGTGCCAGCAGTTTAGGGAACAGACTAGCGGGGACGTCTTACGAGCAGTACTTC. This translates into CASSLGNRLAGTSYEQYF.

This clone was found once. V gene TRBV7-6 combines with J gene TRBJ2-7; D is ambiguous. V gave up 5 bases and J gave up 3 bases, with 11 bases separating them. The CDR3 has 13 amino acids. Germline CDR1 is SGHVS and CDR2 is FNYEAQ. The CDR3 loop reads CASSPPPGYEQYF. The DNA of the CDR3 is TGTGCCAGCAGCCCCCCGCCCGGCTACGAGCAGTACTTC.

J is TRBJ2-3 and V is TRBV7-3; 16 bases agree with TRBD2. CDR1 and CDR2 from the germline V gene are SGHTA and FQGTGA. V lost 6 bases and J lost 9; bases outside the gene matches: 12. This CDR3 has 17 residues. As DNA, the CDR3 is TGTGCCAGCAGTCAGGGACTAGCGGGAGGGCCCGTTCAAACGCAGTATTTT. Translating gives CASSQGLAGGPVQTQYF.

The J gene is TRBJ2-5, the V gene TRBV7-2; 9 positions agree with TRBD2. J was trimmed by 0 bases and V by 5 bases; bases with no gene match: 13. The CDR3 covers 18 residues. Germline V lookup: CDR1 SGHTA, CDR2 FQGNSA. The CDR3 region is CASSPKLLLAGHQETQYF. In DNA form, the CDR3 reads TGTGCCAGCAGCCCTAAACTTCTTCTAGCGGGGCACCAAGAGACCCAGTACTTC. The entire variable domain, with the rest obtained from reference TRBV7-2 and TRBJ2-5, is as follows: GAGVSQSPSNKVTEKGKDVELRCDPISGHTALYWYRQSLGQGLEFLIYFQGNSAPDKSGLPSDRFSAERTGGSVSTLTIQRTQQEDSAVYLCASSPKLLLAGHQETQYFGPGTRLLVL.

As DNA, the CDR3 is TGTGCCAGCCGTGGGACGGGAGGTCAGTTCTTC. It yields the protein CASRGTGGQFF. This chain uses TRBV28 with TRBJ2-1; 7 positions match TRBD2. Germline CDR1 is MDHEN and CDR2 is SYDVKM. This CDR3 comprises 11 residues. The junction had 8 bases not matched to a gene; V was cut back by 8 bases and J by 13 bases.

The chain joins TRBV11-1 to TRBJ1-2; 9 positions agree with TRBD1. J lost 5 bases, V lost 2 bases, and 3 bases had no gene match. The CDR3 totals 14 residues. The germline V gene has CDR1 SGHAT and CDR2 FQDESV (reference sequence). As DNA, the CDR3 is TGTGCCAGCAGCTTATTCGACAGGGGGTATGGCTACACCTTC. Protein: CASSLFDRGYGYTF. The full variable domain, in which reference TRBV11-1 and TRBJ1-2 provide the parts outside the CDR3, is EAEVAQSPRYKITEKSQAVAFWCDPISGHATLYWYRQILGQGPELLVQFQDESVVDDSQLPKDRFSAERLKGVDSTLKIQPAELGDSAMYLCASSLFDRGYGYTFGSGTRLTVV.